This note documents a single T cell receptor beta chain sequence. Its antigen is as yet unknown. This entry is derived from a study of T cells in Graves' hyperthyroidism and ophthalmopathy. Points from the study as a whole: Blood also contained most expanded thyroid clonotypes above 0.001.

In germline, CDR1 is KGHDR, CDR2 SFDVKD. With 3 bases clipped from V and 5 bases from J, the junction kept 5 bases outside the gene matches. This CDR3 has 14 residues. Graves' hyperthyroidism was deemed stable absent ophthalmopathy progression within 18 months. Newly diagnosed hyperthyroidism, duration under 2 months, in patients aged 18 to 65. Uncontrolled infection, other autoimmune disease, pregnancy or lactation excluded patients. Template material for amplifying TCR beta CDR3 regions consisted of RNA transcripts. The HTBI set primed first-round TCR CDR3 RT-PCR. TCRdb re-analysed the multiplex PCR reads in MiXCR, keeping a single row per CDR3 protein. The profile covers about 360,000 distinct CDR3 sequences, with approximately 13% appearing a single time and about 9.1% taken by the ten largest.

Sequencing was done on a sample of blood. The chain couples TRBV24-1 to TRBJ1-2; 7 positions agree with TRBD1. The sequence was obtained from a young woman with Graves' hyperthyroidism. DNA for the CDR3: TGTGCCACCAGTGATAAGACAGGGAGGTATGGCTACACCTTC. This encodes CATSDKTGRYGYTF.